These T cell receptor beta chains were read from a single sample in a study of T-cell reconstitution after alpha-beta-depleted transplantation in children. TCRdb reprocessed the PCR reads via MiXCR and lists one record per CDR3 protein. The sample records 300,000 to 350,000 distinct CDR3 sequences, approximately 23% being singletons. The material was PBMCs, mostly from graft donor cells, obtained 180 days after TCRalphabeta/CD19-depleted stem cell transplant. The receptors were sampled from a male patient aged 10 to 17 who had a stem cell transplant for acute lymphoblastic leukemia, so the T cells may come from the graft donor. The CDR3 runs from the conserved cysteine through the conserved F or W. The order of the fields is V gene, J gene, CDR3 protein.

v_gene: TRBV18
j_gene: TRBJ2-7
CDR3aa: CASSQTWDGATYEQYF

v_gene: TRBV2
j_gene: TRBJ2-1
CDR3aa: CASSEGGRGRGDEQFF

v_gene: TRBV4-1
j_gene: TRBJ2-5
CDR3aa: CASSQDASGRLETQYF

v_gene: TRBV12-3/TRBV12-4
j_gene: TRBJ2-3
CDR3aa: CASSSYTLRDTQYF

v_gene: TRBV5-1
j_gene: TRBJ2-5
CDR3aa: CASSLDGAETQYF

v_gene: TRBV28
j_gene: TRBJ2-1
CDR3aa: CASTFQILYNEQFF

v_gene: TRBV7-2
j_gene: TRBJ2-2
CDR3aa: CASSFSVPLSGAGELSF

v_gene: TRBV18
j_gene: TRBJ1-5
CDR3aa: CASSPVTGTGGNQPQHF

v_gene: TRBV5-8
j_gene: TRBJ1-1
CDR3aa: CASSLLRWQPNTEAFF

v_gene: TRBV5-5
j_gene: TRBJ2-1
CDR3aa: CASSIYYNEQFF

v_gene: TRBV4-1
j_gene: TRBJ2-7
CDR3aa: CASSGQGAYEQYF

v_gene: TRBV5-1
j_gene: TRBJ2-2
CDR3aa: CASSLVTGMNTGELFF

v_gene: TRBV4-1
j_gene: TRBJ2-5
CDR3aa: CASSQDGGPSGETQYF

v_gene: TRBV5-1
j_gene: TRBJ2-3
CDR3aa: CASSLDPLWDTDTQYF

v_gene: TRBV19
j_gene: TRBJ2-7
CDR3aa: CASSMEGYEQYF

v_gene: TRBV3-1
j_gene: TRBJ1-2
CDR3aa: CASSHLNYGYTF

v_gene: TRBV29-1
j_gene: TRBJ2-1
CDR3aa: CSVDLVASGSPYYNEQFF

v_gene: TRBV20-1
j_gene: TRBJ2-6
CDR3aa: CSVLDNSGANVLTF

v_gene: TRBV29-1
j_gene: TRBJ2-7
CDR3aa: CSVEGHTAGPKEQYF

v_gene: TRBV5-1
j_gene: TRBJ2-5
CDR3aa: CASSLVAGGQETQYF

v_gene: TRBV27
j_gene: TRBJ2-1
CDR3aa: CASSTIAGILLNEQFF

v_gene: TRBV12-3/TRBV12-4
j_gene: TRBJ1-5
CDR3aa: CASNRGQGYQPQHF

v_gene: TRBV7-2
j_gene: TRBJ2-7
CDR3aa: CASSLMGAAYEQYF

v_gene: TRBV7-9
j_gene: TRBJ2-1
CDR3aa: CASSPRGALTYNEQFF

v_gene: TRBV10-2
j_gene: TRBJ2-3
CDR3aa: CASSVGTTHTDTQYF

v_gene: TRBV18
j_gene: TRBJ2-7
CDR3aa: CASSPGDFGPEQYF

v_gene: TRBV15
j_gene: TRBJ1-5
CDR3aa: CATSRTAGMAGANHQPQHF

v_gene: TRBV12-3/TRBV12-4
j_gene: TRBJ1-4
CDR3aa: CASRLSGAGQRGEKLFF

v_gene: TRBV2
j_gene: TRBJ2-7
CDR3aa: CASSAWQYEQYF

v_gene: TRBV25-1
j_gene: TRBJ2-1
CDR3aa: CASTHVGEQFF

v_gene: TRBV12-3/TRBV12-4
j_gene: TRBJ1-3
CDR3aa: CAILSPFGDRSGNTIYF

v_gene: TRBV27
j_gene: TRBJ2-4
CDR3aa: CASSWGFGSKNIQYF

v_gene: TRBV27
j_gene: TRBJ1-1
CDR3aa: CASSLFRQTEAFF

v_gene: TRBV24-1
j_gene: TRBJ2-1
CDR3aa: CATSEASGSSYNEQFF

v_gene: TRBV4-1
j_gene: TRBJ1-5
CDR3aa: CASSPQGVGNQPQHF

v_gene: TRBV5-1
j_gene: TRBJ2-7
CDR3aa: CASSLIDDEQYF